The 15 T cell receptor beta chains below all came from one sample that was sequenced in a study of T-cell memory formation after mild COVID-19. TCRdb analysed the 5' RACE reads with MiXCR anew, one entry per CDR3 protein. The sample has under 300,000 distinct CDR3 sequences; 16% are singletons. Material for sequencing was PBMCs or a T cell subset sorted from them (not recorded which). Every receptor here comes from a young man who had mild COVID-19 (a few samples of this study predate the infection). Cell type and time point are not known.

This clonotype was counted ten times or more. This chain links TRBV11-2 with TRBJ1-2; possible D gene TRBD1, 6 bases. CDR1 SGHAT and CDR2 FQNNGV come from the germline V gene. V was pared by 6 bases and J by 4 bases, with 18 bases between. The CDR3 runs to 15 residues. This CDR3 reads CASRDTSGTTYGYTF. CDR3 bases: TGTGCCAGCAGAGACACATCCGGGACAACCTATGGCTACACCTTC. The full variable domain, its missing parts supplied by reference TRBV11-2 and TRBJ1-2, is EAGVAQSPRYKIIEKRQSVAFWCNPISGHATLYWYQQILGQGPKLLIQFQNNGVVDDSQLPKDRFSAERLKGVDSTLKIQPAKLEDSAVYLCASRDTSGTTYGYTFGSGTRLTVV.

The genes are TRBV4-2 and TRBJ2-5, with a possible D match to TRBD2 (6 bases). In germline, CDR1 is LGHNA, CDR2 YNFKEQ. This CDR3 comprises 15 residues. V lost 4 bases and J lost 4, with 16 bases in between. The CDR3 here is CASSPRDSGRETQYF. CDR3 sequence (DNA): TGTGCCAGCAGCCCCCGGGACTCCGGGCGAGAGACCCAGTACTTC.

This clonotype showed up many times. The chain recombines TRBV10-3 with TRBJ2-5; D not certain. Germline V CDR1 and CDR2: ENHRY, SYGVKD. The CDR3 covers 14 residues. V lost 5 bases and J lost 3, with 13 bases in between. CDR3: CAISSTGQEETQYF. In DNA form, the CDR3 reads TGTGCCATCAGTTCAACCGGCCAGGAAGAGACCCAGTACTTC.

This clonotype was seen repeatedly, ten times or more. V and J are TRBV12-3 or TRBV12-4 and TRBJ2-1, with D possibly being TRBD1 or TRBD2 (6 bases each). V dropped 4 bases and J dropped 7 bases, with 14 bases sitting between them. The CDR3 has 14 residues. The CDR3 DNA reads TGTGCCAGCAGTTCCCGAGGAGGGGGGAATGAGCAGTTCTTC. Protein: CASSSRGGGNEQFF.

This chain connects TRBV7-2 to TRBJ1-5; 7 bases line up with TRBD1. V shed 0 bases, J shed 4 bases, and the junction held 3 bases outside the gene matches. The V gene's germline CDR1 is SGHTA and CDR2 FQGNSA. The CDR3 loop spans 15 amino acids. CDR3 coding DNA: TGTGCCAGCAGCTTAGCGGGGACAGATAATCAGCCCCAGCATTTT. It is translated as CASSLAGTDNQPQHF.

The V call is TRBV6-2 or TRBV6-3, the J call TRBJ2-1; 12 bases line up with TRBD2. The V and J ends lost 8 bases and 6 bases, in that order; junction bases with no gene match: 8. Germline V lookup: CDR1 MNHEY, CDR2 SVGEGT. The CDR3 covers 15 residues. This chain's CDR3 is CASFGRLAGANEQFF. The CDR3 coding sequence is TGTGCCAGCTTCGGGCGACTAGCGGGGGCCAATGAGCAGTTCTTC.

This clonotype showed up many times. This chain connects TRBV9 to TRBJ1-5; no reliable D call. The germline V gene has CDR1 SGDLS and CDR2 YYNGEE. The CDR3 runs 13 residues. V lost 0 bases and J lost 5, with 6 bases in between. This CDR3 is CASSVDADQPQHF. The CDR3 DNA reads as TGTGCCAGCAGCGTAGATGCGGATCAGCCCCAGCATTTT.

The chain uses TRBV7-2 and TRBJ2-3; D remains ambiguous. The CDR3 contains 13 residues. Germline V gene lookup returns CDR1 SGHTA and CDR2 FQGNSA. The V and J ends lost 6 bases and 2 bases respectively, with 9 bases between them. The CDR3 nucleotides read TGTGCCAGCAGTAGACTGTACACAGATACGCAGTATTTT. The encoded protein is CASSRLYTDTQYF.

This clonotype showed up just a few times. This chain connects TRBV19 to TRBJ2-1; D not resolved. Trimming pared 6 bases from V and 10 bases from J, leaving 16 bases between. Germline CDR1 and CDR2: LNHDA and SQIVND (reference sequence). CDR3 size: 13 residues. In nucleotides, the CDR3 is TGTGCCAGTAGGGCAGAATGGGTTGTGGAGCAGTTCTTC. Protein product: CASRAEWVVEQFF.

This clonotype was picked up a small number of times. The CDR3 is CASSPTGGGPEAFF. CDR3 coding DNA: TGTGCCAGCTCACCGACAGGGGGAGGGCCTGAAGCTTTCTTT. The chain has TRBV18 and TRBJ1-1; 9 positions agree with TRBD1. The CDR3 loop spans 14 amino acids. The V and J ends lost 3 bases and 6 bases, in that order; junction bases with no gene match: 5. Germline V gene data show CDR1 as KGHSH and CDR2 as LQKENI. Filled out from reference TRBV18 and TRBJ1-1, the complete variable domain reads NAGVMQNPRHLVRRRGQEARLRCSPMKGHSHVYWYRQLPEEGLKFMVYLQKENIIDESGMPKERFSAEFPKEGPSILRIQQVVRGDSAAYFCASSPTGGGPEAFFGQGTRLTVV.

The genes are TRBV5-1 and TRBJ2-1, with D perhaps TRBD1 (5 bases). The CDR3 is 13 amino acids. Looked up from germline, CDR1 is SGHRS and CDR2 is YFSETQ. Trimming removed 3 bases from V and 7 bases from J, with 11 bases in between. The CDR3 sequence is CASSWVKGNEQFF. The CDR3 nucleotides read TGCGCCAGCAGCTGGGTGAAGGGGAATGAGCAGTTCTTC.

A note on this clonotype: Because the CDR3 is missing its conserved closing phenylalanine or tryptophan, this is likely a read error. V and J are TRBV4-3 and TRBJ2-6; TRBD1 is a possible D gene (5 bases). The CDR3 has 18 amino acids. Germline lookup yields CDR1 LGHNA and CDR2 YSLEER. With 0 bases removed from V and 0 bases from J, the gap between germline ends came to 12 bases. The CDR3 region has the DNA TGCGCCAGCAGCCAAGATGCCAGGGTGCTCTCTGGGGCCAACGTCCTGACTCTC. Its translation is CASSQDARVLSGANVLTL.

This clonotype has just a few counts. This chain uses TRBV15 with TRBJ1-5; 11 positions agree with TRBD1. Trimming at V came to 5 bases and at J to 4 bases, leaving 7 bases not matched to a gene. Germline V gene sequence: CDR1 LNHNV, CDR2 YYDKDF (reference sequence). The CDR3 is 16 residues long. CDR3 nucleotides: TGTGCCACCAGCGGCCGTGGACAGGGGGCTAATCAGCCCCAGCATTTT. This sequence encodes CATSGRGQGANQPQHF.

The chain carries TRBV15 and TRBJ1-5; D perhaps matches TRBD1 (6 bases). Germline CDR1 is LNHNV and CDR2 is YYDKDF (reference sequence). This CDR3 contains 16 residues. V dropped 8 bases and J dropped 0 bases, with 17 bases sitting between them. The CDR3 region is CATRGPGHISNQPQHF. CDR3 nucleotides: TGTGCCACCCGGGGCCCGGGACACATTAGCAATCAGCCCCAGCATTTT.

There are many counts of this clonotype. This rearrangement joins TRBV12-3 or TRBV12-4 to TRBJ2-3; 8 nucleotides line up with TRBD2. The CDR3 has 15 residues. J gave up 2 bases and V 5 bases, and 6 bases lay outside the gene matches. DNA of the CDR3: TGTGCCAGCAGTATAAGCGGGGGTTTCACAGATACGCAGTATTTT. Translation gives CASSISGGFTDTQYF.